Listed here are 15 T cell receptor beta chains from one sample, sequenced in a study of T cells in Graves' hyperthyroidism and ophthalmopathy. Template material for amplifying TCR beta CDR3 regions consisted of RNA transcripts. First-round RT-PCR with HTBI primers amplified the TCR CDR3 region. In TCRdb, the multiplex PCR reads were re-called with MiXCR into one record per CDR3 protein. The repertoire consists of around 490,000 distinct CDR3 sequences, with about 20% occurring once and the leading ten covering 40% to 50%. Sample: blood. These receptor sequences come from a man aged 35 to 55 with Graves' ophthalmopathy.

Ten or more counts support this clonotype. The J gene is TRBJ1-2, the V gene TRBV7-2; D remains unclear. CDR1 is SGHTA, CDR2 FQGNSA, per germline. This CDR3 comprises 12 residues. The V gene lost 1 base and the J gene lost 4 bases, with 4 bases spanning the gap. The CDR3 DNA is TGTGCCAGCAGCTTAGGCGCCTATGGCTACACCTTC. Translated, it gives CASSLGAYGYTF.

The V and J genes are TRBV14 and TRBJ2-1; 8 bases are a match to TRBD2. The germline V gene encodes CDR1 SGHDN and CDR2 FVKESK. Trimming at V came to 3 bases and at J to 4 bases, leaving 8 bases not matched to a gene. The CDR3 has 16 residues. The CDR3 sequence: CASSQAAGLDYNEQFF. CDR3 bases: TGTGCCAGCAGCCAGGCTGCGGGACTAGATTACAATGAGCAGTTCTTC.

The rearrangement uses TRBV7-9 and TRBJ2-1; the match to TRBD2 covers 8 bases. CDR1 is SEHNR, CDR2 FQNEAQ, per germline (reference sequence). The CDR3 sequence is 16 residues long. The V gene end was trimmed by 5 bases and the J gene end by 5 bases; junction bases not matched to a gene: 11. CDR3 sequence reads: CASSQTSATLNNEQFF. CDR3 sequence (DNA): TGTGCCAGCAGCCAGACTAGCGCGACTTTAAACAATGAGCAGTTCTTC.

The rearrangement uses TRBV28 and TRBJ2-1, with TRBD1 identical over 7 bases. CDR1 and CDR2 (germline): MDHEN, SYDVKM. Trimming took 3 bases from V and 6 from J; bases not matched to a gene: 8. The CDR3 spans 15 residues. The CDR3 spells CASSFDREVGNEQFF. The CDR3 nucleotides are TGTGCCAGCAGTTTCGACAGGGAAGTAGGCAATGAGCAGTTCTTC.

The chain couples TRBV18 to TRBJ2-6; the D gene is possibly TRBD1 (5 bases). This CDR3 has 14 residues. Germline assignment: CDR1 KGHSH and CDR2 LQKENI. V shed 5 bases and J shed 4 bases, with 9 bases lying between them. CDR3 sequence: CASSEGEGANVLTF. The DNA of the CDR3 is TGTGCCAGCTCAGAAGGGGAAGGGGCCAACGTCCTGACTTTC.

This chain connects TRBV7-3 to TRBJ2-3, with 11 bases lining up with TRBD2. Germline CDR1 SGHTA, CDR2 FQGTGA. V was clipped by 6 bases and J by 4 bases; unmatched bases: 3. The CDR3 totals 14 residues. The CDR3, as DNA: TGTGCCAGCAGTCGACTAGCGGGACCAGATACGCAGTATTTT. Protein sequence: CASSRLAGPDTQYF.

This clonotype was detected a few times. V and J are TRBV4-3 and TRBJ2-6; tentatively, D is TRBD2 (6 bases). In germline, CDR1 is LGHNA, CDR2 YSLEER. CDR3 length equals 16 residues. V was pared by 4 bases and J by 0 bases, with 10 bases between. The CDR3 spells CASSRGKSSGANVLTF. CDR3 bases: TGCGCCAGCAGCCGCGGGAAGAGCTCTGGGGCCAACGTCCTGACTTTC.

Written as DNA, the CDR3 is TGTGCCAGCAGTTATGGATTCTCCTACGAGCAGTACTTC. Protein product: CASSYGFSYEQYF. The genes are TRBV6-5 and TRBJ2-7; D is unclear. The V end was cut by 3 bases, the J end by 0 bases, with 6 bases between. The CDR3 is made up of 13 amino acids. Per germline, CDR1 MNHEY and CDR2 SVGAGI.

V is TRBV6-2 or TRBV6-3 and J is TRBJ2-5; 7 bases map to TRBD2. The CDR3 has 15 residues. V lost 0 bases to trimming and J lost 1 base; unmatched junction nucleotides: 2. The germline CDR1 and CDR2 sequences are MNHEY and SVGEGT. The CDR3 nucleotides read TGTGCCAGCAGTTACTCGAGCGGGGCCCAAGAGACCCAGTACTTC. This translates into CASSYSSGAQETQYF.

This clonotype has only a few counts. V and J are TRBV12-3 or TRBV12-4 and TRBJ1-5, with D possibly matching TRBD1 (5 bases). The V end lost 5 bases, the J end lost 4 bases, and 15 bases lay between the germline ends. The CDR3 loop spans 15 amino acids. CDR3 nucleotides: TGTGCCAGCAGTCGTAACGGGCAGGGTAATCAGCCCCAGCATTTT. Protein sequence: CASSRNGQGNQPQHF.

This clonotype was seen repeatedly, ten times or more. The rearrangement joins TRBV12-3 or TRBV12-4 to TRBJ1-1, with unresolved D. The CDR3 consists of 14 residues. V was clipped by 2 bases and J by 2 bases, with 9 bases between them. CDR3 nucleotide sequence: TGTGCCAGCAGTTTACGGGAAATCAACACTGAAGCTTTCTTT. Translating it yields CASSLREINTEAFF.

The chain is built from TRBV2 and TRBJ2-3; D is possibly TRBD1 (7 bases). This CDR3 comprises 16 residues. Trimming left V 6 bases short and J 0 bases short, with 16 bases between. Germline CDR1 reads SNHLY; CDR2 reads FYNNEI. Written as DNA, the CDR3 is TGTGCCAGCAGGGTTCGGCGGGACAGTAGCACAGATACGCAGTATTTT. As protein: CASRVRRDSSTDTQYF.

The chain is built from TRBV5-1 and TRBJ2-5, with 8 bases that match TRBD1. The V gene's germline CDR1 is SGHRS and CDR2 YFSETQ. The CDR3 length is 15 residues. V shed 0 bases and J 4 bases; nucleotides not matched to a gene: 5. CDR3 region: CASSLDLRGRETQYF. In DNA, the CDR3 is TGCGCCAGCAGCTTGGATCTCAGGGGGCGAGAGACCCAGTACTTC.

The table lists this clonotype with many counts. This sequence may be a read error, since a much larger clone differs from it by one base. V is TRBV12-3 or TRBV12-4 and J is TRBJ1-1, with TRBD1 matching over 7 bases. The CDR3 is 15 amino acids. The CDR3 nucleotides read TGTGCCAGCAGTCTCAACAGGGGAATCATCACTAAAGCTTTCTTT. It translates to CASSLNRGIITKAFF.

The chain has TRBV20-1 and TRBJ1-5, with 7 nucleotides matching TRBD1. J gave up 6 bases and V 5 bases, and 16 bases lay outside the gene matches. Per germline, CDR1 DFQATT and CDR2 SNEGSKA (reference sequence). CDR3 length: 16 residues. The DNA of the CDR3 is TGCAGTGCTCAGGACAGGTCCCGAGGGGGGGGTCAGCCCCAGCATTTT. Encoded protein: CSAQDRSRGGGQPQHF.